This T cell receptor (beta chain) is from a study of cytomegalovirus exposure and HLA in healthy donors. Across the whole study: Ancestry clustering placed more than 80% of several hundred genotyped donors in the Caucasian-associated cluster.

PCR involved 60 Vbeta and 13 Jbeta primers. TCRdb's table, derived via immunoSEQ multiplex PCR, lists solely in-frame clones and lacks some. The sample shows about 140,000 clones, roughly a tenth of them seen only once. V lost 3 bases, J lost 5 bases, and 10 bases stayed unmatched. Germline values: CDR1 MDHEN, CDR2 SYDVKM. The length of the CDR3 is 16 residues. Input material: PBMCs. The chain employs TRBV28 and TRBJ1-5, with 7 bases matching TRBD1. This TCR was sampled from a male donor in good health and CMV-seronegative. For the CDR3, the DNA is TGTGCCAGCAGTTTGCGACAGGGTATATACCATCAGCCCCAGCATTTT. As protein: CASSLRQGIYHQPQHF.